This entry lists 30 T cell receptor beta chains sequenced from one sample in a study of blood T cells in healthy people across ages. Together with a sample-barcoded 5' primer, a J-beta primer mix was included in a second PCR lasting 7 to 11 cycles. One entry per CDR3 protein results from TCRdb running MiXCR on the 5' RACE reads. The repertoire includes over 950,000 distinct CDR3 sequences, 35% to 45% of them detected once, and approximately 14% sits in the top ten. Sequencing was carried out using blood. Source of these receptors: a man between 18 and 29 years old in good health.

This clonotype was found a few times. J is TRBJ1-6 and V is TRBV6-5; D ambiguous. Trimming left V 9 bases short and J 3 bases short, with 6 bases between. CDR3 length: 12 residues. Germline assignment: CDR1 MNHEY and CDR2 SVGAGI. The CDR3 reads CASRRYNSPLHF. The CDR3 nucleotides are TGTGCCAGTAGACGCTATAATTCACCCCTCCACTTT.

The chain carries TRBV6-4 and TRBJ2-1, with a tentative D call TRBD2 (5 bases). Trimming cost V 0 bases and J 6 bases, with 6 bases left between them. Germline CDR1 reads MRHNA; CDR2 reads SNTAGT. The length of the CDR3 is 13 residues. The CDR3 spells CASSDSDSNEQFF. CDR3 nucleotide sequence: TGTGCCAGCAGTGACTCGGACTCCAATGAGCAGTTCTTC.

The chain is built from TRBV5-1 and TRBJ2-3; 11 bases map to TRBD2. The germline V gene encodes CDR1 SGHRS and CDR2 YFSETQ. With V trimmed by 0 bases and J by 5 bases, 5 bases remained unmatched. The CDR3 runs 16 residues. The DNA for the CDR3 is TGCGCCAGCAGCTTGGGGCCCGGGACTAGCGGAGATACGCAGTATTTT. This encodes CASSLGPGTSGDTQYF.

This clonotype was counted ten times or more. The V call is TRBV12-3 or TRBV12-4, the J call TRBJ2-7; D not certain. Trimming removed 3 bases from V and 5 bases from J, with 14 bases in between. The length of the CDR3 is 14 residues. CDR3 loop: CASSFSAFANEQYF. CDR3 DNA sequence: TGTGCCAGCAGTTTCAGTGCCTTTGCCAACGAGCAGTACTTC.

CDR3 nucleotide sequence: TGCGCCAGCAGCCGGGGAGGCAGGGGGCTTACAGATACGCAGTATTTT. Its translation: CASSRGGRGLTDTQYF. The chain uses TRBV5-1 and TRBJ2-3; TRBD1 matches at 8 bases. Germline-derived CDR1 and CDR2 are SGHRS and YFSETQ. CDR3 length: 16 amino acids. Losses at the gene ends were 4 bases for V and 3 bases for J; bases not matched to a gene: 10.

The sample holds a few counts of this clonotype. The CDR3 sequence is CSARDFGKSYEQYF. Here the CDR3 DNA reads TGCAGTGCTAGAGATTTCGGGAAATCCTACGAGCAGTACTTC. This chain links TRBV20-1 with TRBJ2-7; tentative D call: TRBD2 (5 bases). CDR1 is DFQATT and CDR2 is SNEGSKA in the germline V gene (reference sequence). The CDR3 sequence is 14 residues long. V lost 0 bases and J 1 base, leaving 10 bases between the germline ends.

This chain joins TRBV14 and TRBJ1-6; 10 bases align to TRBD1. The CDR3 is 15 residues long. Looked up from germline, CDR1 is SGHDN and CDR2 is FVKESK. V trimming: 1 base; J trimming: 9 bases; junction bases outside the gene matches: 3. The CDR3 coding sequence is TGTGCCAGCAGCCAAGCCGGGACAGGGGTTTCACCCCTCCACTTT. Translating it yields CASSQAGTGVSPLHF.

This chain connects TRBV6-2 or TRBV6-3 to TRBJ1-1, with D possibly being TRBD1 (6 bases). The V gene's germline CDR1 is MNHEY and CDR2 SVGEGT. V lost 2 bases to trimming and J lost 8 bases, with 18 bases between them. The CDR3 is made up of 15 amino acids. The CDR3 here is CASSYGGAGLREAFF. CDR3 DNA: TGTGCCAGCAGTTACGGGGGGGCGGGCCTCCGAGAAGCTTTCTTT.

CDR3 sequence (DNA): TGTGCCAGCAGCTTAAGAAAGGCGGGGGGGAGGGAGACCCAGTACTTC. Protein product: CASSLRKAGGRETQYF. The chain is built from TRBV7-2 and TRBJ2-7, with 9 nucleotides matching TRBD2. The J call may be in error: the DNA end matches TRBJ2-5 better. This CDR3 region has 16 residues. Germline V gene lookup returns CDR1 SGHTA and CDR2 FQGNSA.

The rearrangement joins TRBV12-3 or TRBV12-4 to TRBJ1-1; D perhaps matches TRBD1 (5 bases). Trimming took 6 bases from V and 6 from J, leaving 11 bases between them. CDR3 length: 12 residues. The CDR3 region has the DNA TGTGCCAGCAGCAATCCGGGGGCTGAAGCTTTCTTT. It encodes CASSNPGAEAFF.

This clonotype was counted between two and nine times. The rearrangement uses TRBV15 and TRBJ2-1; 10 nucleotides line up with TRBD2. CDR3 length equals 16 residues. Trimming at V came to 2 bases and at J to 3 bases, leaving 4 bases not matched to a gene. The V gene's germline CDR1 is LNHNV and CDR2 YYDKDF (reference sequence). The CDR3 nucleotides read TGTGCCACCAGCAGATTCCTAGCGGGAGACTACAATGAGCAGTTCTTC. It codes for CATSRFLAGDYNEQFF.

The rearrangement links TRBV5-1 to TRBJ1-1, with D unclear. Germline CDR1 reads SGHRS; CDR2 reads YFSETQ. Trimming cost V 3 bases and J 4 bases, with 10 bases left between them. CDR3 length: 13 residues. The CDR3 nucleotides read TGCGCCAGCAGCTGGGCGTTGGCCACTGAAGCTTTCTTT. This sequence encodes CASSWALATEAFF. The variable domain in full, with the rest retrieved from reference TRBV5-1 and TRBJ1-1, is KAGVTQTPRYLIKTRGQQVTLSCSPISGHRSVSWYQQTPGQGLQFLFEYFSETQRNKGNFPGRFSGRQFSNSRSEMNVSTLELGDSALYLCASSWALATEAFFGQGTRLTVV.

J is TRBJ2-1 and V is TRBV11-2, with D perhaps TRBD1 (5 bases). This CDR3 comprises 12 residues. The germline V and J ends were trimmed by 5 bases and 9 bases, with 11 bases remaining between them. Looked up from germline, CDR1 is SGHAT and CDR2 is FQNNGV. The CDR3 here is CASSPARGEQFF. CDR3 DNA: TGTGCCAGCAGCCCAGCTAGGGGTGAGCAGTTCTTC.

This sequence joins TRBV7-8 and TRBJ2-1, with 7 positions matching TRBD1. The CDR3 totals 18 residues. J was trimmed by 0 bases and V by 4 bases; bases with no gene match: 12. Germline CDR1 SGHVS, CDR2 FQNEAQ. The CDR3 coding sequence is TGTGCCAGCAGCTCCGGGACAGCCTTAACGTTCTCCTACAATGAGCAGTTCTTC. It codes for CASSSGTALTFSYNEQFF.

V and J are TRBV5-1 and TRBJ1-1; 8 bases match TRBD1. The length of the CDR3 is 14 residues. CDR1 SGHRS and CDR2 YFSETQ come from the germline V gene. Trimming at V came to 5 bases and at J to 4 bases, leaving 7 bases not matched to a gene. The CDR3 nucleotides read TGCGCCAGCAGGATGACAGGGGACGGCACTGAAGCTTTCTTT. Translation gives CASRMTGDGTEAFF.

J is TRBJ2-7 and V is TRBV12-3 or TRBV12-4; the match to TRBD2 covers 7 bases. After removal of 6 bases from V and 0 bases from J, the junction contained 8 bases not matched to a gene. This CDR3 has 15 amino acids. As DNA, the CDR3 is TGTGCCAGCAGCTCGCCCGGGACTACCTCCTACGAGCAGTACTTC. Amino acids: CASSSPGTTSYEQYF.

CDR3 DNA sequence: TGCAGTGCTAGCGGTCAGATTCACAATGAGCAGTTCTTC. It is translated as CSASGQIHNEQFF. V and J are TRBV20-1 and TRBJ2-1; D is unresolved. This CDR3 has 13 residues. Trimming removed 3 bases from V and 5 bases from J, with 11 bases in between. CDR1 is DFQATT and CDR2 is SNEGSKA in the germline V gene (reference sequence).

A word on this clonotype: Since a much larger clone is just one base distant, this may be a read error. The gene calls are TRBV14 and TRBJ1-2; unclear D gene. CDR3 length equals 16 residues. From germline, CDR1 is SGHDN and CDR2 FVKESK. V lost 1 base, J lost 8 bases, and 20 bases lay in between. This CDR3 reads CASSQGQHNPVQGYTF. The CDR3 DNA reads as TGTGCCAGCAGCCAAGGACAACATAACCCAGTCCAAGGCTACACCTTC.

This clonotype has just a few counts. The chain links TRBV27 to TRBJ1-5; D is uncertain. Trimming removed 4 bases at V and 0 bases at J, with 10 bases between. The germline V gene has CDR1 MNHEY and CDR2 SMNVEV (reference sequence). This CDR3 has 15 residues. The CDR3 region has the DNA TGTGCCAGCAGTTCGGAAGGTTATAGCAATCAGCCCCAGCATTTT. This encodes CASSSEGYSNQPQHF.

The rearrangement joins TRBV14 to TRBJ1-2; D unclear. V was trimmed by 2 bases and J by 3 bases, leaving 13 bases between them. CDR1 and CDR2 (germline): SGHDN, FVKESK. CDR3 size: 15 residues. CDR3 nucleotide sequence: TGTGCCAGCAGCCAAAGCAGTAAGGTGTACTATGGCTACACCTTC. It specifies CASSQSSKVYYGYTF.

This sequence joins TRBV7-9 and TRBJ1-1, with D perhaps TRBD1 (6 bases). V lost 7 bases to trimming and J lost 6 bases, with 15 bases between them. The CDR3 covers 13 residues. Per the germline V gene, CDR1 is SEHNR and CDR2 is FQNEAQ (reference sequence). CDR3 nucleotides: TGTGCCAGCATCCTCAACAGGGTCTCTGAAGCTTTCTTT. Its protein product is CASILNRVSEAFF.

V is TRBV7-8 and J is TRBJ1-5; D remains ambiguous. V shed 5 bases and J shed 3 bases, with 5 bases lying between them. The CDR3 consists of 12 residues. Germline CDR1 is SGHVS and CDR2 is FQNEAQ. As DNA, the CDR3 is TGTGCCAGCAGCCGTTACAATCAGCCCCAGCATTTT. This sequence encodes CASSRYNQPQHF.

This clonotype occurred a few times. V and J are TRBV2 and TRBJ1-2; D is unclear. The CDR3 runs 14 residues. Trimming shortened V by 3 bases and J by 4 bases, and 12 bases separated the two germline ends. Germline CDR1 SNHLY, CDR2 FYNNEI. The CDR3 region has the DNA TGTGCCAGCAGTGAGGACGGGATCGCCTATGGCTACACCTTC. Its translation is CASSEDGIAYGYTF.

The chain couples TRBV4-3 to TRBJ1-1; 8 bases align to TRBD1. Germline V lookup: CDR1 LGHNA, CDR2 YSLEER. This CDR3 spans 14 amino acids. V shed 2 bases and J 6 bases; nucleotides not matched to a gene: 5. As DNA, the CDR3 is TGCGCCAGCAGCCAACAGGACAGGGTGGCTGAAGCTTTCTTT. It is translated as CASSQQDRVAEAFF.

This chain joins TRBV5-1 and TRBJ1-1, with 9 bases fitting TRBD1. This CDR3 has 11 residues. CDR1 and CDR2 from the germline V gene are SGHRS and YFSETQ. Trimming at V came to 4 bases and at J to 10 bases, leaving 2 bases not matched to a gene. CDR3 sequence: CASSPDRGAFF. DNA of the CDR3: TGCGCCAGCAGCCCGGACAGGGGAGCTTTCTTT.

V gene TRBV20-1 combines with J gene TRBJ2-4; weak D call: TRBD1 (6 bases). The ends were cut back, 3 bases at V and 13 bases at J, with 19 bases in the middle. Germline CDR1 DFQATT, CDR2 SNEGSKA (reference sequence). CDR3 size: 13 residues. The CDR3: CSARGGQNPVQYF. CDR3 in DNA: TGCAGTGCTAGGGGTGGACAGAACCCAGTCCAGTACTTC.

This clonotype showed up many times. The chain is built from TRBV20-1 and TRBJ2-3; 10 nucleotides line up with TRBD2. This CDR3 region has 17 residues. Germline CDR1 reads DFQATT; CDR2 reads SNEGSKA (reference sequence). V shed 5 bases, J shed 0 bases, and the junction held 11 bases outside the gene matches. The CDR3 bases are TGCAGTGCTCCCACAGCGGGGGGGGCCCCTAGCACAGATACGCAGTATTTT. It is translated as CSAPTAGGAPSTDTQYF.

The table lists this clonotype with a few counts. This chain links TRBV7-2 with TRBJ1-2; possibly TRBD1 for D (5 bases). The V gene's germline CDR1 is SGHTA and CDR2 FQGNSA. The V and J ends lost 1 base and 8 bases respectively, with 11 bases between them. The CDR3 spans 13 residues. The CDR3 is CASSLVGVRGYTF. The CDR3, as DNA: TGTGCCAGCAGCTTAGTAGGGGTGAGGGGCTACACCTTC.

This clonotype turned up a few times. J is TRBJ1-1 and V is TRBV20-1, with D uncertain. CDR1 and CDR2 from the germline V gene are DFQATT and SNEGSKA (reference sequence). This CDR3 comprises 13 residues. Trimming took 4 bases from V and 1 from J, leaving 10 bases between them. CDR3 region: CSANGDENTEAFF. CDR3 DNA: TGCAGTGCTAATGGGGATGAGAACACTGAAGCTTTCTTT.

This clonotype was counted between two and nine times. V usage is TRBV28 and J usage is TRBJ2-3, with TRBD1 matching over 7 bases. This CDR3 contains 15 residues. V dropped 6 bases and J dropped 4; count of bases not matched to a gene: 10. The germline CDR1 and CDR2 sequences are MDHEN and SYDVKM. CDR3 coding DNA: TGTGCCAGCAGCCGAACAGGGGCAGCGGCAGATACGCAGTATTTT. It is translated as CASSRTGAAADTQYF.